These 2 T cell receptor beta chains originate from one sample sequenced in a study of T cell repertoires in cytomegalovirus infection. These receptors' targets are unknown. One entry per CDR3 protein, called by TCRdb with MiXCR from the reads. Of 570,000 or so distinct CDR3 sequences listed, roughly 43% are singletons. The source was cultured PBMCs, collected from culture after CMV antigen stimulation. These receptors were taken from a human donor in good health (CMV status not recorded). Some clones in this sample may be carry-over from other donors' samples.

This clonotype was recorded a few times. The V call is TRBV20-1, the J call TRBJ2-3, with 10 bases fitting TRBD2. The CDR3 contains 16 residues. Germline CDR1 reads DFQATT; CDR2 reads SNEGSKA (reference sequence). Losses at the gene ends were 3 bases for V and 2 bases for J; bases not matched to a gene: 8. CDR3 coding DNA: TGCAGTGCTAGCGGGCTAGCGGGGGCCCCCACAGATACGCAGTATTTT. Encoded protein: CSASGLAGAPTDTQYF.

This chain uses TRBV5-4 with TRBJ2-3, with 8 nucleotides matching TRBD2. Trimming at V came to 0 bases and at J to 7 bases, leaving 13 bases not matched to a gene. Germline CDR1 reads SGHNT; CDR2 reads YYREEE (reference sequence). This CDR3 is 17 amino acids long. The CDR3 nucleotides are TGTGCCAGCAGCTTGGAGGGTCCCGCTAGCGGGCTACATACGCAGTATTTT. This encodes CASSLEGPASGLHTQYF.